The 11 T cell receptor beta chains given below trace back to one sample, sequenced in a study of blood T cell repertoires in COVID-19. Here immunoSEQ multiplex PCR was the method, and the copy in TCRdb shows in-frame clones only, minus some. The data contain 180,000 or so clones, around 86% of them singletons. Sequencing was performed on peripheral blood. The receptors originated from a man aged 60 to 69 with acute or convalescent COVID-19.

The rearrangement uses TRBV19 and TRBJ1-5, with 10 bases that match TRBD1. The CDR3 covers 16 residues. Germline CDR1 and CDR2: LNHDA and SQIVND (reference sequence). V was pared by 7 bases and J by 7 bases, with 13 bases of the junction left unmatched. Written as DNA, the CDR3 is TGTGCCAGTACCCTGGACGGGACAGGGGTCCCGCAGCCCCAGCATTTT. It is translated as CASTLDGTGVPQPQHF.

V gene TRBV28 combines with J gene TRBJ2-3; TRBD2 agrees at 10 bases. This CDR3 is 16 amino acids long. Germline V gene data show CDR1 as MDHEN and CDR2 as SYDVKM. V was clipped by 7 bases and J by 0 bases; unmatched bases: 7. CDR3 sequence (DNA): TGTGCCAGCACCCCAAGGACTAGCGGCAGCACAGATACGCAGTATTTT. This encodes CASTPRTSGSTDTQYF.

This CDR3 reads CASSSDRGRRGQYF. The CDR3 bases are TGTGCCAGCAGCTCGGACAGGGGGCGGCGAGGGCAGTACTTC. The chain employs TRBV7-9 and TRBJ2-7; 11 bases line up with TRBD1. The CDR3 totals 14 residues. Per germline, CDR1 SEHNR and CDR2 FQNEAQ (reference sequence). V shed 4 bases and J 9 bases; nucleotides not matched to a gene: 8.

The J gene is TRBJ1-5, the V gene TRBV30; D is unresolved. Between the trimmed V and J ends, which lost 0 bases and 2 bases, there was a span of 11 bases. This CDR3 is 15 amino acids long. Germline V CDR1 and CDR2: GTSNPN, SVGIG (reference sequence). The CDR3 loop reads CAWSVGSYGNQPQHF. CDR3 in DNA: TGTGCCTGGAGTGTCGGGTCGTATGGCAATCAGCCCCAGCATTTT. The full variable domain, its missing parts supplied by reference TRBV30 and TRBJ1-5, is SQTIHQWPATLVQPVGSPLSLECTVEGTSNPNLYWYRQAAGRGLQLLFYSVGIGQISSEVPQNLSASRPQDRQFILSSKKLLLSDSGFYLCAWSVGSYGNQPQHFGDGTRLSIL.

The chain joins TRBV6-6 to TRBJ1-1; tentative D call: TRBD1 (5 bases). V dropped 9 bases and J dropped 5 bases, with 16 bases sitting between them. Germline assignment: CDR1 MNHNY and CDR2 SVGAGI (reference sequence). CDR3 length equals 13 residues. CDR3 sequence (DNA): TGTGCCAGTAGTCGAGGGGCGGGGACTGAAGCTTTCTTT. This gives the protein CASSRGAGTEAFF.

The CDR3 region is CATSDATGTGATHEQYF. CDR3 sequence (DNA): TGTGCCACCAGTGATGCAACCGGGACAGGGGCGACCCACGAGCAGTACTTC. This sequence joins TRBV24-1 and TRBJ2-7; TRBD1 matches at 10 bases. CDR1 and CDR2 from the germline V gene are KGHDR and SFDVKD. The V and J ends lost 3 bases and 5 bases, in that order; junction bases with no gene match: 12. The CDR3 consists of 17 residues.

This clone came up once. The chain is built from TRBV23-1 and TRBJ1-5, with D maybe TRBD1 (5 bases). TRBV23-1 counts as an open reading frame of uncertain function. CDR3 length: 17 residues. With 0 bases removed from V and 3 bases from J, the gap between germline ends came to 15 bases. DNA for the CDR3: TGCGCCAGCAGTCAATCGGGCGGCAGGGCGGACAATCAGCCCCAGCATTTT. Translating it yields CASSQSGGRADNQPQHF.

The V and J genes are TRBV2 and TRBJ1-2; 12 nucleotides align to TRBD1. Germline CDR1 and CDR2: SNHLY and FYNNEI. The CDR3 has 15 residues. The V and J ends lost 4 bases and 4 bases, in that order; junction bases with no gene match: 4. The CDR3 sequence is CASSVRDRGPYGYTF. The CDR3 DNA is TGTGCCAGCAGTGTCCGGGACAGGGGGCCCTATGGCTACACCTTC.

This chain joins TRBV11-2 and TRBJ2-5; 13 nucleotides match TRBD2. J lost 2 bases, V lost 5 bases, and 5 bases had no gene match. The CDR3 runs to 16 residues. Looked up from germline, CDR1 is SGHAT and CDR2 is FQNNGV. The CDR3 is CASSPWTSGRQETQYF. The CDR3 DNA is TGTGCCAGCAGCCCGTGGACTAGCGGGAGACAAGAGACCCAGTACTTC. The full variable domain, completed using reference TRBV11-2 and TRBJ2-5, is EAGVAQSPRYKIIEKRQSVAFWCNPISGHATLYWYQQILGQGPKLLIQFQNNGVVDDSQLPKDRFSAERLKGVDSTLKIQPAKLEDSAVYLCASSPWTSGRQETQYFGPGTRLLVL.

The chain employs TRBV18 and TRBJ2-3, with a tentative D call TRBD1 (6 bases). This CDR3 has 13 residues. Trimming pared 3 bases from V and 6 bases from J, leaving 10 bases between. The germline gives CDR1 KGHSH, CDR2 LQKENI. CDR3 sequence: CASSPRDTDTQYF. The CDR3 DNA sequence: TGTGCCAGCTCACCCCGGGACACTGATACGCAGTATTTT.

The chain joins TRBV28 to TRBJ2-2; 10 nucleotides match TRBD2. There are 15 residues in the CDR3. Germline V gives CDR1 MDHEN, CDR2 SYDVKM. J was trimmed by 7 bases and V by 8 bases; bases with no gene match: 10. CDR3 in amino acids: CASGTSGTLGGELFF. The CDR3 DNA is TGTGCCAGCGGAACTAGCGGGACTCTCGGCGGGGAGCTGTTTTTT.